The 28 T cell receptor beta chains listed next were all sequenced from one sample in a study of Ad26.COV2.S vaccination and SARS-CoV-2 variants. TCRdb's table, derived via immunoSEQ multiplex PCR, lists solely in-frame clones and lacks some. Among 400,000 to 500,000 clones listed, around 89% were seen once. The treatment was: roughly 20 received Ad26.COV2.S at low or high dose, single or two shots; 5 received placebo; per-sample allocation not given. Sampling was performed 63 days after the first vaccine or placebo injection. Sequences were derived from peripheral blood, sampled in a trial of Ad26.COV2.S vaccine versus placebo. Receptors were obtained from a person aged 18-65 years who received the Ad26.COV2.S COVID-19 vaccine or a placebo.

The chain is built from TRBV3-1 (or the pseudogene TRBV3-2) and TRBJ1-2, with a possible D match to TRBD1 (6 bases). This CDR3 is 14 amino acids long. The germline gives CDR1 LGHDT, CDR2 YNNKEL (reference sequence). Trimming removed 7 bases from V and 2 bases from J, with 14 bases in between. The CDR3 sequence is CASTANRVNYGYTF. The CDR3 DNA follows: TGTGCCAGCACCGCCAACAGGGTGAACTATGGCTACACCTTC.

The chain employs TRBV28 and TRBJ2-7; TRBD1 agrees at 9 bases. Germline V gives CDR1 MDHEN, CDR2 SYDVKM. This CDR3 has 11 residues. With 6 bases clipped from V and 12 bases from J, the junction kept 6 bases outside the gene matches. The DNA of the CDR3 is TGTGCCAGCAGCCTACAGGGGGCTACGTACTTC. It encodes CASSLQGATYF. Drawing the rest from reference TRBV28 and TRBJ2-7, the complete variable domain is DVKVTQSSRYLVKRTGEKVFLECVQDMDHENMFWYRQDPGLGLRLIYFSYDVKMKEKGDIPEGYSVSREKKERFSLILESASTNQTSMYLCASSLQGATYFGPGTRLTVT.

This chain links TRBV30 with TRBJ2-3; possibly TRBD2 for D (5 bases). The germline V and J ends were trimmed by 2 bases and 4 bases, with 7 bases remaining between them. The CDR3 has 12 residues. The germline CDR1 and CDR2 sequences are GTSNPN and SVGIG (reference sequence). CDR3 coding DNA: TGTGCCTGGAGTATGGGAGCAGATACGCAGTATTTT. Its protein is CAWSMGADTQYF. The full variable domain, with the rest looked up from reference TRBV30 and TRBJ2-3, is SQTIHQWPATLVQPVGSPLSLECTVEGTSNPNLYWYRQAAGRGLQLLFYSVGIGQISSEVPQNLSASRPQDRQFILSSKKLLLSDSGFYLCAWSMGADTQYFGPGTRLTVL.

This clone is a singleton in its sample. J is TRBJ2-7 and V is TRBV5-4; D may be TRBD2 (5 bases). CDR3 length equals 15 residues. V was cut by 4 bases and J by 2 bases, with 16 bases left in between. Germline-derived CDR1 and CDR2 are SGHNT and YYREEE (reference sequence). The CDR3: CASSNPRLLPYEQYF. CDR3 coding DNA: TGTGCCAGCAGCAATCCTCGACTACTCCCCTACGAGCAGTACTTC.

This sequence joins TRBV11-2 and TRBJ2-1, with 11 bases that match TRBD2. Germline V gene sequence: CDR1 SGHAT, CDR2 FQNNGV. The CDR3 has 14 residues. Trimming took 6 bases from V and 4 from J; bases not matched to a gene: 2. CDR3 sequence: CASRRLAGYNEQFF. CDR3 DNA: TGTGCCAGCAGAAGACTAGCGGGGTACAATGAGCAGTTCTTC.

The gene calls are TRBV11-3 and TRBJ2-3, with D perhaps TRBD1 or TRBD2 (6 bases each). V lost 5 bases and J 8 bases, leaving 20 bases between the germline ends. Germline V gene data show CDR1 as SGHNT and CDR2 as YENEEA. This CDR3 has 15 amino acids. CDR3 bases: TGTGCCAGCAGCCCCCGAGGGGGGACCCGGGGTACGCAGTATTTT. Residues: CASSPRGGTRGTQYF.

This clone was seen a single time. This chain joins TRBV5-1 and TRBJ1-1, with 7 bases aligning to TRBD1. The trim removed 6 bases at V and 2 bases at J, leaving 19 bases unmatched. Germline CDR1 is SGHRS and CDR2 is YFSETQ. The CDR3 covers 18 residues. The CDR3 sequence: CASKGVSGDRRGNTEAFF. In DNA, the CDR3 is TGCGCCAGCAAGGGTGTGTCCGGGGACAGACGAGGTAACACTGAAGCTTTCTTT.

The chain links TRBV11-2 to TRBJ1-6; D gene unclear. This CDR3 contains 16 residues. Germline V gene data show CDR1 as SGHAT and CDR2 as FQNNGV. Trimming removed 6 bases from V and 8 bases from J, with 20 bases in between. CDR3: CASSHISGELHSPLHF. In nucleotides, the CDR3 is TGTGCCAGCAGTCATATCAGTGGCGAGCTACATTCACCCCTCCACTTT.

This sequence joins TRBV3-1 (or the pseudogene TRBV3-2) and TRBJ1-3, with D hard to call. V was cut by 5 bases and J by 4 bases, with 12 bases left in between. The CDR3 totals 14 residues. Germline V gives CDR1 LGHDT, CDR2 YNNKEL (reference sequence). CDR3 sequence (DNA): TGTGCCAGCAGCGTTCGGACCTCCGGAAACACCATATATTTT. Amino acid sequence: CASSVRTSGNTIYF.

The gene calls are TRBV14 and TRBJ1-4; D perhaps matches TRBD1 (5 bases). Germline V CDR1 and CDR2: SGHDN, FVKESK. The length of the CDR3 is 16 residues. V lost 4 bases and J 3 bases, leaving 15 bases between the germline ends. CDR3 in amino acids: CASSRSLGTANEKLFF. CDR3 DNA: TGTGCCAGCAGCCGGTCGTTGGGGACGGCTAATGAAAAACTGTTTTTT. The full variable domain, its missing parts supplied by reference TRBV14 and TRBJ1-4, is EAGVTQFPSHSVIEKGQTVTLRCDPISGHDNLYWYRRVMGKEIKFLLHFVKESKQDESGMPNNRFLAERTGGTYSTLKVQPAELEDSGVYFCASSRSLGTANEKLFFGSGTQLSVL.

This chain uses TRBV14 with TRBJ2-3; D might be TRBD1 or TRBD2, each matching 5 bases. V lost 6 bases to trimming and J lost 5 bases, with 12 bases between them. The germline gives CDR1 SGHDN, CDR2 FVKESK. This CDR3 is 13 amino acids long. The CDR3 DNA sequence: TGTGCCAGCAGTGGGACGTGGGGAGATACGCAGTATTTT. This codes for CASSGTWGDTQYF.

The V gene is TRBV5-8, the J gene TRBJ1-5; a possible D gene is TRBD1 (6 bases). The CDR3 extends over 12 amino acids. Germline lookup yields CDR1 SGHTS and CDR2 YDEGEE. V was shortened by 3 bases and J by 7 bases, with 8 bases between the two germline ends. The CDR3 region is CASSSGEQPQHF. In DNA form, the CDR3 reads TGTGCCAGCAGCTCAGGGGAGCAGCCCCAGCATTTT.

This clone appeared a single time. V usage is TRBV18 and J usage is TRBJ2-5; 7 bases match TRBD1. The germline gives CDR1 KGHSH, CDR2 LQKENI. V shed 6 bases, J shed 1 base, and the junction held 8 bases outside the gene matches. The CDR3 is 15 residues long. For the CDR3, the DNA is TGTGCCAGCTCTCTACCGGGACAGCCCCAAGAGACCCAGTACTTC. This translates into CASSLPGQPQETQYF.

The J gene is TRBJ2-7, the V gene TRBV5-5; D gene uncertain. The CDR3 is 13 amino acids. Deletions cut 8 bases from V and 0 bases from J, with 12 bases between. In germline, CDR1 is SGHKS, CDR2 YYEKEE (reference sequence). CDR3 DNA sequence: TGTGCCAGTTCAAACACCCTCTCCTACGAGCAGTACTTC. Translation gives CASSNTLSYEQYF.

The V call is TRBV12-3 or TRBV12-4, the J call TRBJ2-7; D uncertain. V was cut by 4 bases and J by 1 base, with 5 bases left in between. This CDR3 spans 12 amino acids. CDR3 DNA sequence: TGTGCCAGCAGTTACAATTCCTACGAGCAGTACTTC. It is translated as CASSYNSYEQYF.

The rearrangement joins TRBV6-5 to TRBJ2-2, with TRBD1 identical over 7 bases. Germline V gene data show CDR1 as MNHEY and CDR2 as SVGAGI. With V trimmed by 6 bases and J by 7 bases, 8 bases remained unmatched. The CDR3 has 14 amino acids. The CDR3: CASRGTALGGELFF. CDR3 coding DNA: TGTGCCAGCAGGGGGACAGCCCTCGGCGGGGAGCTGTTTTTT.

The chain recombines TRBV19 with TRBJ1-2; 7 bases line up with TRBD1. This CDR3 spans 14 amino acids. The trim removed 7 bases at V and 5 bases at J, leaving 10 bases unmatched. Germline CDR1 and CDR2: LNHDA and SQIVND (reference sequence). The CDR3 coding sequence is TGTGCCAGTACGAAGGTCACAGGGGAATATGGCTACACCTTC. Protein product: CASTKVTGEYGYTF.

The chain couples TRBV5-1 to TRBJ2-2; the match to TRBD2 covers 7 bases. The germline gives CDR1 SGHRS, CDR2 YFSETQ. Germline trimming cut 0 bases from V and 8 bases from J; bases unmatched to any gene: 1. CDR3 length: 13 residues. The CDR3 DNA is TGCGCCAGCAGCTTGGAACTAGCGGGGGAGCTGTTTTTT. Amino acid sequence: CASSLELAGELFF. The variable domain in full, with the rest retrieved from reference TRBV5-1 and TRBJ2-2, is KAGVTQTPRYLIKTRGQQVTLSCSPISGHRSVSWYQQTPGQGLQFLFEYFSETQRNKGNFPGRFSGRQFSNSRSEMNVSTLELGDSALYLCASSLELAGELFFGEGSRLTVL.

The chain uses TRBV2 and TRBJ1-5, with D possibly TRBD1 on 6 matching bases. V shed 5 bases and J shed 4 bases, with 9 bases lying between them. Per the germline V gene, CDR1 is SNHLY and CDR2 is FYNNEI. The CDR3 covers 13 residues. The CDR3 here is CASSNRVNQPQHF. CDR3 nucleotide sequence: TGTGCCAGCAGTAACAGGGTAAATCAGCCCCAGCATTTT.

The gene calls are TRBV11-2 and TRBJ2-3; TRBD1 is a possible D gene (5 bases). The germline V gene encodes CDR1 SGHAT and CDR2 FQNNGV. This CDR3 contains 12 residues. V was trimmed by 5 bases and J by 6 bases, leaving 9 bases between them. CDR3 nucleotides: TGTGCCAGCAGCCCAGGGCTGGATACGCAGTATTTT. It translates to CASSPGLDTQYF. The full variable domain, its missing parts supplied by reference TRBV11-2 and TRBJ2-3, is EAGVAQSPRYKIIEKRQSVAFWCNPISGHATLYWYQQILGQGPKLLIQFQNNGVVDDSQLPKDRFSAERLKGVDSTLKIQPAKLEDSAVYLCASSPGLDTQYFGPGTRLTVL.

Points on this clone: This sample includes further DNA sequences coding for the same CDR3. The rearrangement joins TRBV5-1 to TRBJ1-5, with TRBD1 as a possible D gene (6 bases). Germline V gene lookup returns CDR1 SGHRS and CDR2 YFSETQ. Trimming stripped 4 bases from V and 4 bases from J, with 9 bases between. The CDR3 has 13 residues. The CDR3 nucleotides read TGCGCCAGCAGCCTAGGACAGAATCAGCCCCAGCATTTT. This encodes CASSLGQNQPQHF.

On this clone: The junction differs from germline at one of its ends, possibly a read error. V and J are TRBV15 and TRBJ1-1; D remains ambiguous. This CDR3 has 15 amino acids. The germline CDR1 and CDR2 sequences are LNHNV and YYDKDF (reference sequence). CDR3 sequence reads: CATSRDSRLKTEAFF. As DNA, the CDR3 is TGTGCCACCAGCAGAGACTCGAGGCTGAAGACTGAAGCTTTCTTT.

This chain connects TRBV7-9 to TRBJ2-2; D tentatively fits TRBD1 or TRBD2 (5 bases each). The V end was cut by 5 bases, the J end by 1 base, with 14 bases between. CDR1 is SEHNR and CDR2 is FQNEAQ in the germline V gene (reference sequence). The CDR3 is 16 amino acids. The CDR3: CASSEGDGRNTGELFF. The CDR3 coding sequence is TGTGCCAGCAGCGAAGGGGACGGGCGGAACACCGGGGAGCTGTTTTTT.

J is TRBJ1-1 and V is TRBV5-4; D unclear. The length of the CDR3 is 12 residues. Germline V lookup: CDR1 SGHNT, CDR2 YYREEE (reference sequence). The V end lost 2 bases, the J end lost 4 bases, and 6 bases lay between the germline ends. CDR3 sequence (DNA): TGTGCCAGCAGCTTTGGGTTCACTGAAGCTTTCTTT. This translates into CASSFGFTEAFF.

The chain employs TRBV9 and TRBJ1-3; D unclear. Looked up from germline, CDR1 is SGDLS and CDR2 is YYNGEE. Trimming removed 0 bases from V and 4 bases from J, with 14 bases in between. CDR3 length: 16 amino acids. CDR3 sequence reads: CASSVAHRDGGNTIYF. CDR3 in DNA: TGTGCCAGCAGCGTAGCACACCGTGACGGGGGAAACACCATATATTTT.

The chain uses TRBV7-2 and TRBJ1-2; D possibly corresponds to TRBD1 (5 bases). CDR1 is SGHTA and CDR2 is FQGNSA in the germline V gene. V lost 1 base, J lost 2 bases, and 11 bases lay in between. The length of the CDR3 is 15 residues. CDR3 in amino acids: CASSLVATDNYGYTF. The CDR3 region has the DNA TGTGCCAGCAGCTTAGTAGCGACAGACAACTATGGCTACACCTTC.

CDR3 in amino acids: CASPWDHSYEQYF. The CDR3 DNA reads TGTGCCAGCCCCTGGGACCACTCCTACGAGCAGTACTTC. The chain links TRBV28 to TRBJ2-7, with D perhaps TRBD1 or TRBD2 (5 bases each). This CDR3 comprises 13 residues. The germline gives CDR1 MDHEN, CDR2 SYDVKM. V shed 8 bases and J shed 0 bases, with 11 bases lying between them.

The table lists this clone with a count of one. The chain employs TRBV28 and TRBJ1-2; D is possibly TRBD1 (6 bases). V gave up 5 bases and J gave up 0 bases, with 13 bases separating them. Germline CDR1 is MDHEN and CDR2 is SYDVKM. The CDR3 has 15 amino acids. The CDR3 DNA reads TGTGCCAGCAGTGCCTGGACAGATTCTAACTATGGCTACACCTTC. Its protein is CASSAWTDSNYGYTF.